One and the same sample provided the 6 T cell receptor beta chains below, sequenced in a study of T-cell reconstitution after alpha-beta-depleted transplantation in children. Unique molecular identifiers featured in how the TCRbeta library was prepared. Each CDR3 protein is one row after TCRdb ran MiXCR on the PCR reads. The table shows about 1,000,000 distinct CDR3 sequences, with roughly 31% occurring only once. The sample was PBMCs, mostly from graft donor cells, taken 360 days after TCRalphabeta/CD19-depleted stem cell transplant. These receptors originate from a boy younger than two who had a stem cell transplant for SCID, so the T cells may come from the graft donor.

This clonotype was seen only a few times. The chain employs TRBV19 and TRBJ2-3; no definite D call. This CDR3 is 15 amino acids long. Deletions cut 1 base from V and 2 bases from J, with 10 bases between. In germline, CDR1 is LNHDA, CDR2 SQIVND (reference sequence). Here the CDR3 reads CASSIARRTTDTQYF. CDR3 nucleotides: TGTGCCAGTAGTATAGCTCGACGGACCACAGATACGCAGTATTTT.

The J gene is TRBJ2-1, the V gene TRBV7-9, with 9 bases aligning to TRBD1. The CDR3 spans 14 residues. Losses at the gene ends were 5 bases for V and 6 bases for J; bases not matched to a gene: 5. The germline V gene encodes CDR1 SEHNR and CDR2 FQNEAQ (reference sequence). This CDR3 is CASSPRTGVNEQFF. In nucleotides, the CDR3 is TGTGCCAGCAGCCCCCGGACAGGGGTCAATGAGCAGTTCTTC.

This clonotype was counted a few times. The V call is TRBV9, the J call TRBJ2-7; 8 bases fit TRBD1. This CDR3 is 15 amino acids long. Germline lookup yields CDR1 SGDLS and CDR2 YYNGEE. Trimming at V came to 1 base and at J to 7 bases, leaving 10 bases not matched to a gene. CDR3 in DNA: TGTGCCAGCAGCGTATTTGGGCAGGGGGCGGAAGAGCAGTACTTC. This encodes CASSVFGQGAEEQYF. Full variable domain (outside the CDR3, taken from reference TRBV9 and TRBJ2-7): DSGVTQTPKHLITATGQRVTLRCSPRSGDLSVYWYQQSLDQGLQFLIQYYNGEERAKGNILERFSAQQFPDLHSELNLSSLELGDSALYFCASSVFGQGAEEQYFGPGTRLTVT.

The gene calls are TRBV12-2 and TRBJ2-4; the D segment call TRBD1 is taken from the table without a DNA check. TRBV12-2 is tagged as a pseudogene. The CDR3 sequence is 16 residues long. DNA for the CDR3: TGTGCAAGTCGCCTCACAGGGACGGGAGCCAAAAACATTCAGTACTTC. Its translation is CASRLTGTGAKNIQYF.

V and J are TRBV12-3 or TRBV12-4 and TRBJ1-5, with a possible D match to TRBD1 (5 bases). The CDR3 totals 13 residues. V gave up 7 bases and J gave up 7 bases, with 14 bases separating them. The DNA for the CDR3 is TGTGCCAGCACCCCCAGGGAAGGGCAGCCCCAGCATTTT. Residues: CASTPREGQPQHF.

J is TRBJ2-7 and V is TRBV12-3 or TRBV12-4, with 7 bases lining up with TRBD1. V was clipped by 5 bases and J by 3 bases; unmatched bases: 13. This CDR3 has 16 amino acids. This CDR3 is CASSLETGNVGYEQYF. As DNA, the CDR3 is TGTGCCAGCAGTCTGGAGACAGGGAATGTGGGCTACGAGCAGTACTTC.